One sample yielded the 15 T cell receptor beta chains listed below, sequenced in a study of blood T cell repertoires in COVID-19. Clones were sequenced by immunoSEQ multiplex PCR, and TCRdb holds only the in-frame ones, with some missing. The sample lists roughly 150,000 clones, approximately 88% seen once, with more than 4.5% in the top ten. Sequencing input: PBMCs or T cells enriched from blood (not recorded which). The origin of the receptors is a man aged 70 or older who had been exposed to COVID-19.

This rearrangement joins TRBV2 to TRBJ2-1; 10 bases align to TRBD1. J lost 6 bases, V lost 5 bases, and 10 bases had no gene match. From germline, CDR1 is SNHLY and CDR2 FYNNEI. The CDR3 is 16 amino acids. The CDR3 DNA is TGTGCCAGCAGTTACACCCGGGACAGGGGTTCCAATGAGCAGTTCTTC. Residues: CASSYTRDRGSNEQFF.

The chain has TRBV7-8 and TRBJ1-6, with D uncertain. This CDR3 contains 12 residues. The V end lost 3 bases, the J end lost 5 bases, and 2 bases lay between the germline ends. Germline CDR1 reads SGHVS; CDR2 reads FQNEAQ. In nucleotides, the CDR3 is TGTGCCAGCAGCTTCGATAATTCACCCCTCCACTTT. Translated, it gives CASSFDNSPLHF.

The table lists this clone with a few counts. The chain employs TRBV27 and TRBJ1-2; 11 nucleotides match TRBD1. The CDR3 is made up of 14 amino acids. Germline loops: CDR1 MNHEY, CDR2 SMNVEV (reference sequence). Trimming at V came to 6 bases and at J to 4 bases, leaving 4 bases not matched to a gene. As DNA, the CDR3 is TGTGCCAGCAGGGGGGACAGGGGGGCCTATGGCTACACCTTC. This encodes CASRGDRGAYGYTF.

The chain has TRBV7-9 and TRBJ1-5, with a possible D match to TRBD1 (5 bases). The CDR3 is 14 residues long. CDR1 SEHNR and CDR2 FQNEAQ come from the germline V gene (reference sequence). V shed 3 bases and J shed 7 bases, with 13 bases lying between them. The CDR3 DNA is TGTGCCAGCAGCTTTTCAGGGATGGTCCAGCCCCAGCATTTT. It translates to CASSFSGMVQPQHF.

This rearrangement joins TRBV5-1 to TRBJ2-5, with 12 bases aligning to TRBD2. V shed 4 bases and J 5 bases; nucleotides not matched to a gene: 6. The germline V gene has CDR1 SGHRS and CDR2 YFSETQ. The CDR3 contains 15 residues. CDR3 nucleotide sequence: TGCGCCAGCAGCCTGACTAGCGGGAGTTCGGAGACCCAGTACTTC. Its protein product is CASSLTSGSSETQYF.

The gene calls are TRBV3-1 (or the pseudogene TRBV3-2) and TRBJ2-7, with 8 bases aligning to TRBD2. This CDR3 has 18 residues. CDR1 is LGHDT and CDR2 is YNNKEL in the germline V gene (reference sequence). J gave up 7 bases and V 4 bases, and 21 bases lay outside the gene matches. CDR3 loop: CASSPTPTTSGRGLEQYF. CDR3 in DNA: TGTGCCAGCAGCCCGACCCCAACAACTAGCGGCCGAGGGCTAGAGCAGTACTTC.

The chain couples TRBV27 to TRBJ2-5; D call uncertain. Germline V CDR1 and CDR2: MNHEY, SMNVEV (reference sequence). V lost 4 bases, J lost 0 bases, and 6 bases lay in between. This CDR3 has 13 residues. CDR3 sequence: CASSSAYQETQYF. The DNA for the CDR3 is TGTGCCAGCAGTTCCGCGTACCAAGAGACCCAGTACTTC.

This chain connects TRBV6-4 to TRBJ2-1; 10 positions match TRBD2. CDR3 size: 14 residues. With 2 bases clipped from V and 8 bases from J, the junction kept 3 bases outside the gene matches. Germline CDR1 MRHNA, CDR2 SNTAGT. The CDR3 is CASSDSGGAYEQFF. CDR3 DNA sequence: TGTGCCAGCAGTGACAGCGGGGGGGCGTATGAGCAGTTCTTC.

As DNA, the CDR3 is TGTGCCAGCTCACCGATCGGGACAGCCAGGAACTCTGGAAACACCATATATTTT. It specifies CASSPIGTARNSGNTIYF. The chain recombines TRBV18 with TRBJ1-3; 7 bases line up with TRBD1. Germline V gene data show CDR1 as KGHSH and CDR2 as LQKENI. V lost 3 bases to trimming and J lost 0 bases; unmatched junction nucleotides: 11. The CDR3 has 18 residues.

The CDR3 is CSVAQGARQPQHF. CDR3 coding DNA: TGCAGCGTGGCACAGGGGGCTCGTCAGCCCCAGCATTTT. This chain links TRBV29-1 with TRBJ1-5; 9 nucleotides match TRBD1. Trimming removed 6 bases from V and 6 bases from J; junction bases left unmatched: 6. Germline V lookup: CDR1 SQVTM, CDR2 ANQGSEA. The CDR3 loop spans 13 amino acids. The full variable domain, its missing parts supplied by reference TRBV29-1 and TRBJ1-5, is SAVISQKPSRDICQRGTSLTIQCQVDSQVTMMFWYRQQPGQSLTLIATANQGSEATYESGFVIDKFPISRPNLTFSTLTVSNMSPEDSSIYLCSVAQGARQPQHFGDGTRLSIL.

This chain connects TRBV6-5 to TRBJ2-7, with 9 bases lining up with TRBD1. Looked up from germline, CDR1 is MNHEY and CDR2 is SVGAGI. The J segment lost 4 bases and the V segment lost 7 bases, leaving 8 bases of the junction unmatched. The CDR3 totals 14 residues. The CDR3 DNA sequence: TGTGCCAGCAACACCGGGACAGGGTTATACGAGCAGTACTTC. The encoded protein is CASNTGTGLYEQYF.

The chain carries TRBV19 and TRBJ2-1; 14 bases fit TRBD2. The CDR3 loop spans 20 amino acids. Trimming cost V 6 bases and J 0 bases; bases outside gene matches: 13. Germline CDR1 reads LNHDA; CDR2 reads SQIVND (reference sequence). The CDR3 here is CASRKGAGLAGADSYNEQFF. The CDR3 nucleotides are TGTGCCAGTAGGAAAGGGGCGGGACTAGCGGGAGCCGACTCCTACAATGAGCAGTTCTTC.

The rearrangement joins TRBV28 to TRBJ2-5; 12 nucleotides align to TRBD2. The CDR3 has 16 amino acids. Germline assignment: CDR1 MDHEN and CDR2 SYDVKM. The ends lost 1 base at V and 4 bases at J; junction bases unmatched: 4. The DNA of the CDR3 is TGTGCCAGCAGTTTATCCCTAGCGGGAGGGACAGAGACCCAGTACTTC. Protein: CASSLSLAGGTETQYF.

This sequence joins TRBV4-3 and TRBJ1-1; TRBD1 is a possible D gene (5 bases). V shed 0 bases and J shed 5 bases, with 28 bases lying between them. Germline lookup yields CDR1 LGHNA and CDR2 YSLEER. The CDR3 has 20 amino acids. CDR3 protein: CASSQEGGRGRLVVGTEAFF. The DNA for the CDR3 is TGCGCCAGCAGCCAAGAGGGGGGTCGCGGGCGACTCGTCGTGGGGACTGAAGCTTTCTTT.

The gene calls are TRBV6-2 or TRBV6-3 and TRBJ1-1; 8 bases align to TRBD1. Per germline, CDR1 MNHEY and CDR2 SVGEGT. The CDR3 is 14 residues long. Unmatched junction bases numbered 3, after V lost 5 bases and J lost 1 base. In DNA form, the CDR3 reads TGTGCCAGCAGTCAGGACAGGGCGAACACTGAAGCTTTCTTT. The encoded protein is CASSQDRANTEAFF.